Below, 7 T cell receptor beta chains from the same sample are listed, as sequenced in a study of blood T cells in healthy people across ages (dated by TCRdb to between 2014 and 2017). The library came from 5' RACE. The data were produced on an Illumina HiSeq 2500. A second PCR of roughly 6 to 11 cycles was run with a J-beta primer mix and a sample-barcoded 5' primer. The public reads were run again by TCRdb, first through fastp at Q25 and then through MiXCR, and only productive beta chains were kept. Every distinct CDR3 protein forms one entry, paired with its most common genes and DNA. The sample contains 540,000 or so distinct CDR3 sequences, around half of them found a single time. The ten largest make up under 30% of the sample. Sample: blood. The receptors come from an elderly man in good health.

The chain couples TRBV10-3 to TRBJ2-7; no reliable D call. Germline V gives CDR1 ENHRY, CDR2 SYGVKD. The CDR3 is 14 residues long. Trimming took 11 bases from V and 2 from J, leaving 19 bases between them. The CDR3 bases are TGTGCCTCTATATCGGCCCAAATTCCCTACGAGCAGTACTTC. Translation gives CASISAQIPYEQYF.

The chain recombines TRBV5-6 with TRBJ2-3; 9 nucleotides align to TRBD2. Per the germline V gene, CDR1 is SGHDT and CDR2 is YYEEEE. The CDR3 is made up of 16 amino acids. The V segment lost 2 bases and the J segment 2 bases; nucleotides outside the gene matches: 6. This chain's CDR3 is CASSLPLAGPTDTQYF. For the CDR3, the DNA is TGTGCCAGCAGCTTACCGCTAGCGGGACCCACAGATACGCAGTATTTT.

DNA of the CDR3: TGCAGTGCTAGAGATCAGAGGAAGGGTTCAGATACGCAGTATTTT. Translating gives CSARDQRKGSDTQYF. This chain connects TRBV20-1 to TRBJ2-3; unclear D gene. Trimming removed 0 bases from V and 4 bases from J, with 14 bases in between. The CDR3 has 15 amino acids. Germline V gene lookup returns CDR1 DFQATT and CDR2 SNEGSKA (reference sequence).

This clonotype was recorded only once. The chain has TRBV7-2 and TRBJ1-1; tentatively, D is TRBD1 (5 bases). V lost 8 bases and J 1 base, leaving 11 bases between the germline ends. Germline V gene sequence: CDR1 SGHTA, CDR2 FQGNSA. The CDR3 consists of 13 residues. This CDR3 reads CASRMGPNTEAFF. CDR3 DNA sequence: TGTGCCAGCCGAATGGGGCCGAACACTGAAGCTTTCTTT.

This clonotype was counted ten times or more. The V and J genes are TRBV6-2 or TRBV6-3 and TRBJ2-3, with D perhaps TRBD2 (6 bases). CDR3 length equals 14 residues. Trimming cost V 5 bases and J 5 bases, with 14 bases left between them. The V gene's germline CDR1 is MNHEY and CDR2 SVGEGT. CDR3 loop: CASSRGEDQDTQYF. In DNA, the CDR3 is TGTGCCAGCAGTAGAGGGGAGGATCAAGATACGCAGTATTTT.

This sequence joins TRBV11-2 and TRBJ1-2; possible D gene TRBD1, 6 bases. Trimming stripped 1 base from V and 3 bases from J, with 12 bases between. The CDR3 contains 15 residues. Germline loops: CDR1 SGHAT, CDR2 FQNNGV. The CDR3 protein is CASSLAKGGDYGYTF. The CDR3, as DNA: TGTGCCAGCAGCTTAGCTAAAGGGGGAGACTATGGCTACACCTTC.

Ten or more counts support this clonotype. The chain is built from TRBV6-6 and TRBJ1-1, with D unresolved. This CDR3 is 15 amino acids long. Germline V gives CDR1 MNHNY, CDR2 SVGAGI (reference sequence). V was trimmed by 0 bases and J by 8 bases, leaving 16 bases between them. In DNA form, the CDR3 reads TGTGCCAGCAGTTACTCGTCGGTGTTGGAAGGAGAAGCTTTCTTT. Protein sequence: CASSYSSVLEGEAFF.